These 18 T cell receptor beta chains originate from one sample sequenced in a study of blood T cell repertoires in COVID-19. Method: immunoSEQ multiplex PCR; TCRdb's copy keeps in-frame clones and lacks some. Altogether under 250,000 clones are present, around nine tenths being singletons, with the ten largest covering around 2.8%. Input material: peripheral blood. All receptors come from a woman in her sixties with acute or convalescent COVID-19.

This chain uses TRBV7-3 with TRBJ2-1; 12 nucleotides match TRBD1. V lost 1 base and J lost 2; bases outside the gene matches: 6. Germline CDR1 reads SGHTA; CDR2 reads FQGTGA. The CDR3 sequence is 18 residues long. CDR3 DNA: TGTGCCAGCAGCTTAAAAGGCCGGGACAGGGGGCCCTACAATGAGCAGTTCTTC. It encodes CASSLKGRDRGPYNEQFF.

The V call is TRBV11-3, the J call TRBJ2-1; D is unresolved. Between the trimmed V and J ends, which lost 2 bases and 6 bases, there was a span of 11 bases. Germline values: CDR1 SGHNT, CDR2 YENEEA. The CDR3 is 14 residues long. The CDR3, as DNA: TGTGCCAGCAGCTTAATATTCCAGTCCAATGAGCAGTTCTTC. Translation: CASSLIFQSNEQFF.

This chain links TRBV30 with TRBJ1-2; a possible D gene is TRBD1 (5 bases). There are 14 residues in the CDR3. The germline V gene encodes CDR1 GTSNPN and CDR2 SVGIG (reference sequence). The V end lost 2 bases, the J end lost 4 bases, and 14 bases lay between the germline ends. The CDR3: CAWSTRANRYGYTF. The CDR3 DNA sequence: TGTGCCTGGAGTACCAGGGCCAACCGCTATGGCTACACCTTC.

The genes are TRBV6-5 and TRBJ1-1; no definite D call. Germline CDR1 is MNHEY and CDR2 is SVGAGI. CDR3 length: 14 residues. Trimming removed 7 bases at V and 3 bases at J, with 15 bases between. The CDR3 bases are TGTGCCAGCATCAAGGAGTCATTGCACACTGAAGCTTTCTTT. It encodes CASIKESLHTEAFF.

This rearrangement joins TRBV30 to TRBJ2-7; 8 positions agree with TRBD1. V was pared by 1 base and J by 3 bases, with 5 bases of the junction left unmatched. The CDR3 is 14 amino acids. Germline CDR1 reads GTSNPN; CDR2 reads SVGIG (reference sequence). CDR3 nucleotide sequence: TGTGCCTGGAGTGAGACAGGGGTGCACTACGAGCAGTACTTC. It is translated as CAWSETGVHYEQYF.

This chain joins TRBV9 and TRBJ2-1; 9 bases line up with TRBD1. This CDR3 has 15 amino acids. The trim removed 0 bases at V and 4 bases at J, leaving 2 bases unmatched. Germline V CDR1 and CDR2: SGDLS, YYNGEE. DNA for the CDR3: TGTGCCAGCAGCGTAGCGGGACAGGGATACAATGAGCAGTTCTTC. It specifies CASSVAGQGYNEQFF.

The chain couples TRBV21-1 to TRBJ1-1; TRBD1, the table's D call, lacks a check against the DNA. TRBV21-1 is described as a pseudogene. This CDR3 has 16 amino acids. For the CDR3, the DNA is TGTGCCAGCAGCAGAACAGGAACAGAAAAGAACACTGAAGCTTTCTTT. Translating gives CASSRTGTEKNTEAFF.

V and J are TRBV28 and TRBJ1-2, with 10 bases identical to TRBD1. Germline V gene data show CDR1 as MDHEN and CDR2 as SYDVKM. J was trimmed by 7 bases and V by 6 bases; bases with no gene match: 8. This CDR3 has 14 residues. CDR3 region: CASSRTTGGRGYTF. Written as DNA, the CDR3 is TGTGCCAGCAGCCGTACGACAGGGGGCCGTGGCTACACCTTC.

The CDR3 nucleotides read TGTGCCAGCAGCCCTTCCCGCGATGAGCAGTTCTTC. It yields the protein CASSPSRDEQFF. The J gene is TRBJ2-1, the V gene TRBV3-1 (or the pseudogene TRBV3-2), with D unresolved. Deletions cut 4 bases from V and 8 bases from J, with 9 bases between. The CDR3 has 12 residues. The germline gives CDR1 LGHDT, CDR2 YNNKEL (reference sequence).

J is TRBJ2-2 and V is TRBV5-1, with D tentatively TRBD2 (5 bases). Germline CDR1 SGHRS, CDR2 YFSETQ. The CDR3 length is 14 residues. Trimming shortened V by 4 bases and J by 7 bases, and 14 bases separated the two germline ends. DNA of the CDR3: TGCGCCAGCAGCCTCGAGGGATTCGGCGGGGAGCTGTTTTTT. It yields the protein CASSLEGFGGELFF. The entire variable domain, with the rest obtained from reference TRBV5-1 and TRBJ2-2, is as follows: KAGVTQTPRYLIKTRGQQVTLSCSPISGHRSVSWYQQTPGQGLQFLFEYFSETQRNKGNFPGRFSGRQFSNSRSEMNVSTLELGDSALYLCASSLEGFGGELFFGEGSRLTVL.

The chain has TRBV5-1 and TRBJ1-2, with 9 bases matching TRBD1. This CDR3 has 16 amino acids. Unmatched junction bases numbered 13, after V lost 4 bases and J lost 6 bases. CDR1 SGHRS and CDR2 YFSETQ come from the germline V gene. The CDR3 here is CASSPIGDRDPHGYTF. CDR3 DNA: TGCGCCAGCAGCCCAATTGGGGACAGGGACCCCCATGGCTACACCTTC.

The rearrangement uses TRBV2 and TRBJ1-2, with TRBD1 identical over 10 bases. In germline, CDR1 is SNHLY, CDR2 FYNNEI. The CDR3 loop spans 14 amino acids. V lost 7 bases to trimming and J lost 2 bases; unmatched junction nucleotides: 4. The CDR3 DNA is TGTGCCAGCACCCTGGGACAGGGGAACTATGGCTACACCTTC. Translation gives CASTLGQGNYGYTF.

This clone occurred once. One end of the junction varies from germline; a read error may be responsible. The chain combines TRBV19 with TRBJ1-2; TRBD1 agrees at 10 bases. Germline assignment: CDR1 LNHDA and CDR2 SQIVND (reference sequence). CDR3 size: 15 residues. As DNA, the CDR3 is TGTGCCAGTAGAATAGAGGGGACAGGGGTTTTCGGCTACACCTTC. As protein: CASRIEGTGVFGYTF.

The gene calls are TRBV30 and TRBJ1-5, with D perhaps TRBD1 (5 bases). Germline CDR1 is GTSNPN and CDR2 is SVGIG (reference sequence). V lost 4 bases, J lost 0 bases, and 16 bases lay in between. The CDR3 sequence is 16 residues long. CDR3: CAWTRTGVLSNQPQHF. DNA of the CDR3: TGTGCCTGGACCCGTACAGGAGTACTTAGCAATCAGCCCCAGCATTTT.

CDR3 bases: TGTGCCTGGAGTAGAAGACTAGCGGGAGATCAATACGAGCAGTACTTC. Translated: CAWSRRLAGDQYEQYF. V is TRBV30 and J is TRBJ2-7; the match to TRBD2 covers 12 bases. Trimming removed 2 bases from V and 4 bases from J; junction bases left unmatched: 9. The germline gives CDR1 GTSNPN, CDR2 SVGIG (reference sequence). This CDR3 contains 16 residues.

The CDR3 nucleotides are TGTGCCAGCAGTTTTAGCGGCAAATCCTACAATGAGCAGTTCTTC. It specifies CASSFSGKSYNEQFF. V usage is TRBV6-5 and J usage is TRBJ2-1; D might be TRBD2 (6 bases). CDR1 is MNHEY, CDR2 SVGAGI, per germline. There are 15 residues in the CDR3. V was clipped by 4 bases and J by 1 base, with 11 bases between them.

The count of this clone is one. The J gene is TRBJ1-1, the V gene TRBV5-1; D may be TRBD1 (6 bases). Germline assignment: CDR1 SGHRS and CDR2 YFSETQ. Trimming pared 3 bases from V and 2 bases from J, leaving 32 bases between. This CDR3 region has 21 residues. CDR3 nucleotides: TGCGCCAGCAGCTGGGTCCAAGCTAACAGGGCTCTTGCAGATTTTAACACTGAAGCTTTCTTT. Translated, it gives CASSWVQANRALADFNTEAFF.

V and J are TRBV6-4 and TRBJ2-1; tentatively, D is TRBD2 (6 bases). This CDR3 is 15 amino acids long. The ends were cut back, 0 bases at V and 9 bases at J, with 15 bases in the middle. The V gene's germline CDR1 is MRHNA and CDR2 SNTAGT. The CDR3 region is CASSDSTGSTGEQFF. CDR3 nucleotides: TGTGCCAGCAGTGACTCGACCGGGAGCACGGGTGAGCAGTTCTTC.